This is a list of T cell receptor beta chains from one sample in a study of shared clonotypes between healthy human individuals. Using immunoSEQ multiplex PCR, the repertoire was profiled, and TCRdb retains in-frame clones only, with some absent. The sample shows under 1,100,000 clones, roughly 74% of them seen only once. Sample: memory CD4+ T cells from PBMCs. Source of these receptors: a man aged 18 to 29 in good health. Some clones in this sample may be carry-over from other donors' samples. Both conserved end residues are part of each CDR3. Fields, in order: V gene, clone size, J gene, CDR3 length, CDR3 protein. Clone size appears in some rows only: once, few, many, or a class for an expanded clone.

TRBV5-6,NA,TRBJ1-3,17,CASSQATPGASGNTIYF
TRBV6-5,NA,TRBJ2-5,16,CASSYTGTGGFETQYF
TRBV9,NA,TRBJ2-3,12,CAGGRTTDTQYF
TRBV28,NA,TRBJ2-3,14,CASSLTSGWDTQYF
TRBV19,NA,TRBJ1-2,13,CATTNLGNYGYTF
TRBV5-1,NA,TRBJ2-7,13,CASSLGGEQARYF
TRBV5-1,NA,TRBJ2-6,15,CASSNQDSGANVLTF
TRBV14,once,TRBJ1-2,18,CASSQNIPRDRANYGYTF
TRBV5-8,NA,TRBJ2-7,14,CASRYRTRTHEQYF
TRBV28,NA,TRBJ2-7,14,CASSLLRVSYEQYF
TRBV30,NA,TRBJ2-1,14,CAWCRDPRTDEQFF
TRBV14,NA,TRBJ2-5,15,CASSQGGAGQETQYF
TRBV7-2,NA,TRBJ2-5,16,CASSAGVAGLQETQYF
TRBV7-6,NA,TRBJ2-2,15,CASSHRAAGTGELFF
TRBV28,once,TRBJ2-7,15,CASSSIGKGSYEQYF
TRBV9,NA,TRBJ2-1,18,CASSVDNSRGRANNEQFF
TRBV18,NA,TRBJ2-3,15,CASSPREVGTDTQYF
TRBV2,NA,TRBJ2-1,15,CASSVGGISYNEQFF
TRBV7-9,few,TRBJ2-3,14,CASRGLQLTDTQYF
TRBV6-6,NA,TRBJ1-5,15,CASSYITGAGQPQHF